The rows below give T cell receptor beta chains drawn from one sample of a study of shared clonotypes between healthy human individuals. The table came from immunoSEQ multiplex PCR; TCRdb's copy has only in-frame clones and leaves some out. Of approximately 1.9 million clones listed, about 93% are singletons. The sample comprised naive CD8+ T cells from PBMCs. The receptor set was obtained from a man aged 18 to 35 in good health. Some clones in this sample may be carry-over from other donors' samples. Each CDR3 is given with its conserved first and last residue. D genes are given only for firm matches.

j_gene: TRBJ2-7; d_gene: TRBD2; v_gene: TRBV27; CDR3nt: TGTGCCAGCAGGTGGGGACTAGCGAGCTCCTACGAGCAGTACTTC; CDR3aa: CASRWGLASSYEQYF
j_gene: TRBJ2-1; d_gene: TRBD2; v_gene: TRBV5-1; CDR3nt: TGCGCCAGCAGCTTGGTTACGAGACTAGCGGGAAACAATGAGCAGTTCTTC; CDR3aa: CASSLVTRLAGNNEQFF
j_gene: TRBJ1-1; d_gene: -; v_gene: TRBV5-1; CDR3nt: TGCGCCAGCAGCTTTAGGCCTGGAACTGAAGCTTTCTTT; CDR3aa: CASSFRPGTEAFF
j_gene: TRBJ2-1; d_gene: -; v_gene: TRBV28; CDR3nt: TGTGCCAGCAGCCCAGGGTGGAATGAGCAGTTCTTC; CDR3aa: CASSPGWNEQFF
j_gene: TRBJ1-5; d_gene: TRBD1; v_gene: TRBV6-6; CDR3nt: TGTGCCAGCAGTTACTCCGACCACAGGGGGTATCAGCCCCAGCATTTT; CDR3aa: CASSYSDHRGYQPQHF
j_gene: TRBJ2-6; d_gene: -; v_gene: TRBV28; CDR3nt: TGTGCCAGCAGTTTTCTGGGCTCTGGGGCCAACGTCCTGACTTTC; CDR3aa: CASSFLGSGANVLTF
j_gene: TRBJ2-7; d_gene: TRBD2; v_gene: TRBV9; CDR3nt: TGTGCCAGCAGCGTAGGTGGCGGGAGTGGGGACGAGCAGTACTTC; CDR3aa: CASSVGGGSGDEQYF
j_gene: TRBJ1-2; d_gene: -; v_gene: TRBV6-5; CDR3nt: TGTGCCAGCAGTTACCCCTTTAGACAGCAAAACTATGGCTACACCTTC; CDR3aa: CASSYPFRQQNYGYTF
j_gene: TRBJ2-7; d_gene: -; v_gene: TRBV5-4; CDR3nt: TGTGCCAGCAGCTTGGGACTCGAGCAGTACTTC; CDR3aa: CASSLGLEQYF
j_gene: TRBJ1-1; d_gene: -; v_gene: TRBV7-9; CDR3nt: TGTGCCAGCAGCACTATACAGGATACTGAAGCTTTCTTT; CDR3aa: CASSTIQDTEAFF
j_gene: TRBJ1-1; d_gene: -; v_gene: TRBV28; CDR3nt: TGTGCCAGCAGTTTCCCTTTATATTACAGGGATGGGGGGCCTGAAGCTTTCTTT; CDR3aa: CASSFPLYYRDGGPEAFF
j_gene: TRBJ2-1; d_gene: TRBD2; v_gene: TRBV11-2; CDR3nt: TGTGCCAGCAGTTTACGGGGCGGGAGGGCCATTAACAATGAGCAGTTCTTC; CDR3aa: CASSLRGGRAINNEQFF
j_gene: TRBJ2-7; d_gene: -; v_gene: TRBV6-5; CDR3nt: TGTGCCAGCAGTTTAACCGGGGGACTCGGAGGCGAGCAGTACTTC; CDR3aa: CASSLTGGLGGEQYF
j_gene: TRBJ2-3; d_gene: TRBD1; v_gene: TRBV7-9; CDR3nt: TGTGCCAGCAGTTCTCCCCAAAGGGGGCTCGAGTTCGGCACAGATACGCAGTATTTT; CDR3aa: CASSSPQRGLEFGTDTQYF
j_gene: TRBJ1-2; d_gene: -; v_gene: TRBV7-9; CDR3nt: TGTGCCAGCAGCCCCCGCCTCGATAGCTACACCTTC; CDR3aa: CASSPRLDSYTF
j_gene: TRBJ2-5; d_gene: -; v_gene: TRBV28; CDR3nt: TGTGCCAGCAGCCCGAACCCGTTAGGGACCCAGTACTTC; CDR3aa: CASSPNPLGTQYF
j_gene: TRBJ2-7; d_gene: -; v_gene: TRBV18; CDR3nt: TGTGCCAGCTCACCTAACCTAGATTCTTACTGGGAGCAGTACTTC; CDR3aa: CASSPNLDSYWEQYF
j_gene: TRBJ2-5; d_gene: TRBD2; v_gene: TRBV7-9; CDR3nt: TGTGCCAGCAGCTGGGGACTAGCGGGCAGCCAAGAGACCCAGTACTTC; CDR3aa: CASSWGLAGSQETQYF
j_gene: TRBJ2-7; d_gene: -; v_gene: TRBV7-9; CDR3nt: TGTGCCAGCAGCTTAAGTGGCCAGGGCTACGAGCAGTACTTC; CDR3aa: CASSLSGQGYEQYF
j_gene: TRBJ2-7; d_gene: -; v_gene: TRBV7-9; CDR3nt: TGTGCCAGCAGCTACCCATCAGCGAAAGCCTACGAGCAGTACTTC; CDR3aa: CASSYPSAKAYEQYF
j_gene: TRBJ2-1; d_gene: -; v_gene: TRBV11-2; CDR3nt: TGTGCCGGGCGGACTTACAATGAGCAGTTCTTC; CDR3aa: CAGRTYNEQFF
j_gene: TRBJ2-7; d_gene: -; v_gene: TRBV20-1; CDR3nt: TGCAGTGCCCCGGGGGAGCAGTACTTC; CDR3aa: CSAPGEQYF
j_gene: TRBJ2-5; d_gene: TRBD1; v_gene: TRBV19; CDR3nt: TGTGCCAGCGCTAAGCCCCGCATACAGGGGTTCGAAGAGACCCAGTACTTC; CDR3aa: CASAKPRIQGFEETQYF
j_gene: TRBJ2-7; d_gene: -; v_gene: TRBV7-7; CDR3nt: TGTGCCAGCAGCTTAGGCAGGGGACCCTCCTACGAGCAGTACTTC; CDR3aa: CASSLGRGPSYEQYF
j_gene: TRBJ2-1; d_gene: -; v_gene: TRBV6-1; CDR3nt: TGTGCCAGCAGTGAAAACGTAGCTCCAGAGTTCTTC; CDR3aa: CASSENVAPEFF
j_gene: TRBJ2-2; d_gene: TRBD2; v_gene: TRBV7-7; CDR3nt: TGTGCCAGCAGCTATAATCCGGGACTAGCGGATACCGGGGAGCTGTTTTTT; CDR3aa: CASSYNPGLADTGELFF
j_gene: TRBJ2-6; d_gene: -; v_gene: TRBV18; CDR3nt: TGTGCCAGCTCACCAGACACCATCCGCTCTGGGGCCAACGTCCTGACTTTC; CDR3aa: CASSPDTIRSGANVLTF
j_gene: TRBJ2-1; d_gene: -; v_gene: TRBV19; CDR3nt: TGTGCCAGTACCCACGGGGGTCAGTATTCCAATGAGCAGTTCTTC; CDR3aa: CASTHGGQYSNEQFF
j_gene: TRBJ2-1; d_gene: -; v_gene: TRBV6-1; CDR3nt: TGTGCCAGCACCCGACTAGGCTTTGTGGATGAGCAGTTCTTC; CDR3aa: CASTRLGFVDEQFF
j_gene: TRBJ2-7; d_gene: TRBD2; v_gene: TRBV7-2; CDR3nt: TGTGCCAGCAGCCATAGCGGGAGTAGATACGAGCAGTACTTC; CDR3aa: CASSHSGSRYEQYF
j_gene: TRBJ1-1; d_gene: -; v_gene: TRBV7-9; CDR3nt: TGTGCCAGCAGCTTGGAAGGACGGGGGAACACTGAAGCTTTCTTT; CDR3aa: CASSLEGRGNTEAFF